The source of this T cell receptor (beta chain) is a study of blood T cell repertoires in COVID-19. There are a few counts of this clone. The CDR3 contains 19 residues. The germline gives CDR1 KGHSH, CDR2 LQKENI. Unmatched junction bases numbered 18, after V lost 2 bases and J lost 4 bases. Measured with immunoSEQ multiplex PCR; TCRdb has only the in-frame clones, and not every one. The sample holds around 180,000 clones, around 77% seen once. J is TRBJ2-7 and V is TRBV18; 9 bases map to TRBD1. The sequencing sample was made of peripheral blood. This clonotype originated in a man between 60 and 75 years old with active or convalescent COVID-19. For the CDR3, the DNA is TGTGCCAGCTCACCATCTTTGTTCGTAGGCCGGGACAGGGCTTACGAGCAGTACTTC. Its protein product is CASSPSLFVGRDRAYEQYF.